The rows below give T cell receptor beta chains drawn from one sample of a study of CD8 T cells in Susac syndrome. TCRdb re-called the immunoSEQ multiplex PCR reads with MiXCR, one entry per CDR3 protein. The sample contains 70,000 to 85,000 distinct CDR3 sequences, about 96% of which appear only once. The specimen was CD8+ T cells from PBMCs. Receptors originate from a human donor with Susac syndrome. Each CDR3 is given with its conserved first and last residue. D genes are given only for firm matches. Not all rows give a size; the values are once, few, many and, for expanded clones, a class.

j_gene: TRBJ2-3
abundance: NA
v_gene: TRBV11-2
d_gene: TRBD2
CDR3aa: CASQAETSGTGDTQYF
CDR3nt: TGTGCCAGCCAAGCGGAGACTAGCGGGACCGGAGATACGCAGTATTTT

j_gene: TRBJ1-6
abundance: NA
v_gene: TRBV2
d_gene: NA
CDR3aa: CASSEVYNGGNPPLHF
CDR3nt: TGTGCCAGCAGTGAAGTGTACAATGGCGGTAATCCACCCCTCCACTTT

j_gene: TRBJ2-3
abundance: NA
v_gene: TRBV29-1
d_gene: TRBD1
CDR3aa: CSVEPRQGPTDTQYF
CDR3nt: TGCAGCGTTGAACCTCGACAGGGGCCGACAGATACGCAGTATTTT

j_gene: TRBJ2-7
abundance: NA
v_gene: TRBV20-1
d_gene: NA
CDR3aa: CSAPLGQGGSYEQYF
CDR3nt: TGCAGTGCTCCCCTTGGGCAGGGGGGCTCCTACGAGCAGTACTTC

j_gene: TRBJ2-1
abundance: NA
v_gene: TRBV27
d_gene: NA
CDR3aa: CASSPLESREKAYNEQFF
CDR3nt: TGTGCCAGCAGTCCCCTCGAAAGCAGGGAGAAGGCCTACAATGAGCAGTTCTTC

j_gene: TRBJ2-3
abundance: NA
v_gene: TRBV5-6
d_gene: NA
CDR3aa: CASSLGAVRADTQYF
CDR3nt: TGTGCCAGCAGCTTGGGGGCGGTCCGGGCAGATACGCAGTATTTT

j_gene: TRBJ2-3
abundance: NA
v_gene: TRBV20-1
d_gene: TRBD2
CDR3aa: CSARQAGADTQYF
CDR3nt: TGCAGTGCTCGCCAGGCGGGGGCAGATACGCAGTATTTT

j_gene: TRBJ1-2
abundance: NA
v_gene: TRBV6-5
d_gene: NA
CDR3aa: CASSPGLGYTF
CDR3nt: TGTGCCAGCAGTCCGGGACTTGGCTACACCTTC

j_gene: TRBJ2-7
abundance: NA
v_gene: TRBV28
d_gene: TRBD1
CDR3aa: CASSPQGAFPYEQYF
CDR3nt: TGTGCCAGCAGTCCCCAGGGGGCATTCCCCTACGAGCAGTACTTC

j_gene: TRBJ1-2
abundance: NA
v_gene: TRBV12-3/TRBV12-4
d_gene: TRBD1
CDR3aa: CASRTGSLYTF
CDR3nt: TGTGCCAGCAGGACAGGGTCTCTCTACACCTTC

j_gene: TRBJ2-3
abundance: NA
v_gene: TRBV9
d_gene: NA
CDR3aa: CASSVGDDPDTQYF
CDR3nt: TGTGCCAGCAGCGTCGGGGACGATCCAGATACGCAGTATTTT

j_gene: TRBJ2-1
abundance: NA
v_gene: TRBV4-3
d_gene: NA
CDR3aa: CASSQDWSTGNEQFF
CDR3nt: TGCGCCAGCAGCCAAGATTGGTCTACTGGCAATGAGCAGTTCTTC

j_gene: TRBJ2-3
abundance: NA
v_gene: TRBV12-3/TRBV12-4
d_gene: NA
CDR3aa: CASSSLRLTDTQYF
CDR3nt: TGTGCCAGCAGTTCCTTGCGGCTCACAGATACGCAGTATTTT

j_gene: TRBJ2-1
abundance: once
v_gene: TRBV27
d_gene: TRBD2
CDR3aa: CASSIAGSHNEQFF
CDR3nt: TGTGCCAGCAGTATAGCGGGGTCCCACAATGAGCAGTTCTTC

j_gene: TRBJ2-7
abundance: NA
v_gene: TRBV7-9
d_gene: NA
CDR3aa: CASSSPGTGYEQYF
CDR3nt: TGTGCCAGCAGCTCCCCGGGGACGGGCTACGAGCAGTACTTC

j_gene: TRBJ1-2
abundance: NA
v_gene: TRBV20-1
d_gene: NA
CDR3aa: CSAGELYTF
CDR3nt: TGCAGTGCTGGGGAGCTCTACACCTTC

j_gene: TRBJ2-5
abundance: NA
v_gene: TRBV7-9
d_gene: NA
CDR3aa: CASSLDTNQETQYF
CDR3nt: TGTGCCAGCAGCTTAGACACAAACCAAGAGACCCAGTACTTC

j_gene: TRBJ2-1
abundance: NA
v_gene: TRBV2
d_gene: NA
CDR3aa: CASSGERNYNEQFF
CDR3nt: TGTGCCAGCAGTGGAGAGAGGAACTACAATGAGCAGTTCTTC

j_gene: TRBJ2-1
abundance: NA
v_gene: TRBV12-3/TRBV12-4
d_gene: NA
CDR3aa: CASSFATEQFF
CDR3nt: TGTGCCAGCAGTTTTGCTACAGAGCAGTTCTTC

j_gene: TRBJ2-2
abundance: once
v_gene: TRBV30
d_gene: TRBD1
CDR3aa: CAWASPTGAGELFF
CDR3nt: TGTGCCTGGGCCAGCCCCACAGGGGCCGGGGAGCTGTTTTTT

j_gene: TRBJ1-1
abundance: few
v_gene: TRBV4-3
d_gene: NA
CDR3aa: CASSQGGQGAEAFF
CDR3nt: TGCGCCAGCAGCCAGGGAGGCCAGGGCGCTGAAGCTTTCTTT

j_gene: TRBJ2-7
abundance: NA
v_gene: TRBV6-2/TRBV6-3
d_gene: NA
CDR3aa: CASSATDNSYEQYF
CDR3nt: TGTGCCAGCAGTGCCACCGACAACTCCTACGAGCAGTACTTC

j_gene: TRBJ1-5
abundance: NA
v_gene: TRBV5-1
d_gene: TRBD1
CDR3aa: CASSPGQGVYQPQHF
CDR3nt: TGCGCCAGCAGCCCGGGACAGGGGGTTTATCAGCCCCAGCATTTT

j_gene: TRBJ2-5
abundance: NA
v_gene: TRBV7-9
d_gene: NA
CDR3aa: CASSLEAGKETQYF
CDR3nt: TGTGCCAGCAGCTTAGAGGCGGGCAAAGAGACCCAGTACTTC

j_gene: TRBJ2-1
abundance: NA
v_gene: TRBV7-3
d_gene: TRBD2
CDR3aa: CASSTSLMGEQFF
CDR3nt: TGTGCCAGTTCGACTAGCTTAATGGGTGAGCAGTTCTTC

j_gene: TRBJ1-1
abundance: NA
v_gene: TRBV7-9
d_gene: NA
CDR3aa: CASSPYGRAEAFF
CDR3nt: TGTGCCAGCAGCCCATATGGACGCGCTGAAGCTTTCTTT

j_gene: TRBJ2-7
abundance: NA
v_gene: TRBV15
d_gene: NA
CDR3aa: CATSRRGLSYEQYF
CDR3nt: TGTGCCACCAGCAGGAGGGGCCTATCCTACGAGCAGTACTTC

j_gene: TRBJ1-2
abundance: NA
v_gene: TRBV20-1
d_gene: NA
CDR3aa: CSARDRERGAAYGYTF
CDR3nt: TGCAGTGCTAGAGATAGGGAAAGGGGGGCCGCCTATGGCTACACCTTC

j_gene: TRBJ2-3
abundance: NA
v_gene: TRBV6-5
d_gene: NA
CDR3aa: CASSYSSGNADTQYF
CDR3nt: TGTGCCAGCAGTTACTCGAGTGGGAACGCGGATACGCAGTATTTT

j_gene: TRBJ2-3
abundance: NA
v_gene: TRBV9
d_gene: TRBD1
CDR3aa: CASSAGQVSTDTQYF
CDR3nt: TGTGCCAGCAGCGCCGGACAGGTTAGCACAGATACGCAGTATTTT

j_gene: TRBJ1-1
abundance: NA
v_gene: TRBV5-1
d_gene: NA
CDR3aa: CASSNTENTEAFF
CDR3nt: TGCGCCAGCAGCAATACAGAGAACACTGAAGCTTTCTTT

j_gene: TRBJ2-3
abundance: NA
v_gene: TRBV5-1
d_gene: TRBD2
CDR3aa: CASSLVPGLAGGPTDTQYF
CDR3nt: TGCGCCAGCAGCTTGGTCCCGGGACTAGCGGGAGGACCCACAGATACGCAGTATTTT

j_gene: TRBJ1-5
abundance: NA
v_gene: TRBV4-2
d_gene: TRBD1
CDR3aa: CASSPQTGIFNQPQHF
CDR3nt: TGTGCCAGCAGCCCTCAGACAGGGATCTTCAATCAGCCCCAGCATTTT

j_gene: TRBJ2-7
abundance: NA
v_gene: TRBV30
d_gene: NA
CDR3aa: CACDREETYEQYF
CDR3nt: TGTGCCTGCGACAGGGAGGAAACCTACGAGCAGTACTTC

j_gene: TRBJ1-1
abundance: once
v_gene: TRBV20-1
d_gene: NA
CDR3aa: CSARVLGRAEAFF
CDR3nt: TGCAGTGCTAGGGTTTTAGGAAGGGCTGAAGCTTTCTTT

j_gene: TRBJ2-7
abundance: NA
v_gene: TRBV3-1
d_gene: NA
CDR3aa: CASSQAGEAYEQYF
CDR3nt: TGTGCCAGCAGCCAAGCGGGAGAGGCCTACGAGCAGTACTTC